This T cell receptor (beta chain) was captured in a study of cytomegalovirus exposure and HLA in healthy donors. Whole-study findings and limits: Rarity marked most TCR sequences, yet some public TCRs occurred in many donors. According to the study, 180 or so TCR beta chains were cytomegalovirus-associated.

The donors were part of the validation cohort, which consisted of approximately 110 subjects and was separate from the first cohort of 666 subjects. Method: immunoSEQ multiplex PCR; TCRdb's copy keeps in-frame clones and lacks some. The sample includes some 110,000 clones, about 93% of them seen just once. A remark on this clone: Its antigen is currently unknown.

Germline V gene data show CDR1 as MNHEY and CDR2 as SVGAGI. CDR3 length: 14 residues. Trimming left V 4 bases short and J 4 bases short, with 12 bases between. This clonotype was obtained from a woman aged 18-29 years in good health and CMV-seronegative. The specimen was PBMCs. The chain has TRBV6-5 and TRBJ2-3, with D unclear. This CDR3 reads CASSLSSPPDTQYF. CDR3 nucleotide sequence: TGTGCCAGCAGTTTAAGCTCTCCGCCAGATACGCAGTATTTT.